The clone carrying this TCR beta chain was counted many times. What it recognizes is unknown. This sample was included in a study of T cells in Graves' hyperthyroidism and ophthalmopathy. Turning to the study itself: Specimen type is peripheral blood, collected at initial diagnosis prior to any treatment.

There were TCR beta CDR3 regions amplified from RNA transcripts. During a first-round RT-PCR of the TCR CDR3, the HTBI primer set was used. TCRdb itself ran the multiplex PCR reads through MiXCR, one entry per CDR3 protein. Of around 300,000 distinct CDR3 sequences in the sample, about an eighth were seen once. Findings of the study overall: Blood shared most expanded thyroid clonotypes above 0.001.

Blood was drawn at first hyperthyroidism diagnosis, before any ophthalmopathy symptoms. V was cut by 5 bases and J by 1 base, with 3 bases left in between. The CDR3 totals 12 residues. The germline V gene has CDR1 MDHEN and CDR2 SYDVKM. This rearrangement joins TRBV28 to TRBJ1-5; D gene unclear. Sequences were obtained from blood. This receptor was identified in a woman younger than 45 with Graves' hyperthyroidism that later progressed to Graves' ophthalmopathy. The CDR3 nucleotides read TGTGCCAGCAGTGTAAGCAATCAGCCCCAGCATTTT. Protein product: CASSVSNQPQHF.